The 24 T cell receptor beta chains reported below all come from one sample, sequenced in a study of blood T cell repertoires in COVID-19. The data were produced by immunoSEQ multiplex PCR, yet TCRdb's version contains in-frame clones alone and is incomplete. The data contain some 240,000 clones, 80% of them singletons. Sequenced sample: peripheral blood. These receptors were taken from a woman in her seventies with acute or convalescent COVID-19.

V usage is TRBV6-5 and J usage is TRBJ1-2; TRBD1 might be the D (5 bases). The CDR3 is made up of 11 amino acids. CDR1 MNHEY and CDR2 SVGAGI come from the germline V gene. V shed 10 bases and J shed 8 bases, with 14 bases lying between them. The CDR3 sequence is CATENQGGYTF. In nucleotides, the CDR3 is TGTGCCACCGAGAACCAGGGAGGCTACACCTTC.

This chain connects TRBV6-5 to TRBJ2-7; 8 positions match TRBD1. CDR1 MNHEY and CDR2 SVGAGI come from the germline V gene. The junction had 5 bases not matched to a gene; V was cut back by 11 bases and J by 2 bases. This CDR3 comprises 12 residues. The CDR3: CAGGTGPYEQYF. As DNA, the CDR3 is TGTGCCGGAGGGACAGGACCCTACGAGCAGTACTTC.

This clone came up once. This chain connects TRBV10-3 to TRBJ1-2, with TRBD1 matching 11 bases. The CDR3 extends over 14 amino acids. Germline V CDR1 and CDR2: ENHRY, SYGVKD. The V gene end was trimmed by 8 bases and the J gene end by 6 bases; junction bases not matched to a gene: 8. This chain's CDR3 is CAILSGQGANGYTF. CDR3 sequence (DNA): TGTGCCATCCTCTCCGGACAGGGGGCGAATGGCTACACCTTC.

The rearrangement links TRBV4-3 to TRBJ2-4, with TRBD1 matching over 7 bases. Trimming removed 0 bases from V and 3 bases from J; junction bases left unmatched: 8. Germline V gene sequence: CDR1 LGHNA, CDR2 YSLEER. The CDR3 spans 17 residues. The DNA for the CDR3 is TGCGCCAGCAGCCAAGATTCGACAGGGCGAGGCAAAAACATTCAGTACTTC. Its protein product is CASSQDSTGRGKNIQYF.

The genes are TRBV24-1 and TRBJ1-1; D might be TRBD1 (6 bases). V shed 3 bases and J shed 10 bases, with 17 bases lying between them. The germline V gene has CDR1 KGHDR and CDR2 SFDVKD. The CDR3 has 14 residues. The CDR3 nucleotides read TGTGCCACCAGTGATCCAATTACAGGGAATGGAGCTTTCTTT. The encoded protein is CATSDPITGNGAFF.

The chain joins TRBV7-9 to TRBJ2-3; 14 positions agree with TRBD2. The CDR3 is 18 amino acids. V lost 5 bases, J lost 2 bases, and 9 bases stayed unmatched. Germline lookup yields CDR1 SEHNR and CDR2 FQNEAQ (reference sequence). The CDR3 sequence: CASSPGLAGGSYTDTQYF. CDR3 bases: TGTGCCAGCAGCCCTGGACTAGCGGGGGGTTCTTACACAGATACGCAGTATTTT.

The rearrangement uses TRBV7-9 and TRBJ2-2, with D maybe TRBD2 (5 bases). The CDR3 sequence is 18 residues long. Germline V CDR1 and CDR2: SEHNR, FQNEAQ (reference sequence). V lost 2 bases, J lost 3 bases, and 19 bases lay in between. CDR3 nucleotides: TGTGCCAGCAGCTTAACCGTGGGGAGTTTCGAGGACACCGGGGAGCTGTTTTTT. Residues: CASSLTVGSFEDTGELFF.

The rearrangement uses TRBV11-1 and TRBJ2-5; D may be TRBD1 (6 bases). The CDR3 contains 14 residues. Per germline, CDR1 SGHAT and CDR2 FQDESV (reference sequence). V was cut by 5 bases and J by 0 bases, with 10 bases left in between. The DNA of the CDR3 is TGTGCCAGCAGCCCAGGGACATACCAAGAGACCCAGTACTTC. This sequence encodes CASSPGTYQETQYF. Looking up the rest from reference TRBV11-1 and TRBJ2-5 gives the full variable domain: EAEVAQSPRYKITEKSQAVAFWCDPISGHATLYWYRQILGQGPELLVQFQDESVVDDSQLPKDRFSAERLKGVDSTLKIQPAELGDSAMYLCASSPGTYQETQYFGPGTRLLVL.

The rearrangement uses TRBV5-1 and TRBJ2-5, with TRBD2 matching over 11 bases. The CDR3 is 17 amino acids. V lost 3 bases to trimming and J lost 2 bases; unmatched junction nucleotides: 9. The V gene's germline CDR1 is SGHRS and CDR2 YFSETQ. The CDR3 DNA is TGCGCCAGCAGCTCAAATAGCGGGGGGGCGGCTCAAGAGACCCAGTACTTC. Protein sequence: CASSSNSGGAAQETQYF. The whole variable domain, remainder taken from reference TRBV5-1 and TRBJ2-5, is KAGVTQTPRYLIKTRGQQVTLSCSPISGHRSVSWYQQTPGQGLQFLFEYFSETQRNKGNFPGRFSGRQFSNSRSEMNVSTLELGDSALYLCASSSNSGGAAQETQYFGPGTRLLVL.

This clone was recorded only once. The V and J genes are TRBV3-1 (or the pseudogene TRBV3-2) and TRBJ2-3, with 8 bases identical to TRBD2. Trimming removed 4 bases from V and 7 bases from J; junction bases left unmatched: 10. The V gene's germline CDR1 is LGHDT and CDR2 YNNKEL (reference sequence). The CDR3 length is 15 residues. The CDR3, as DNA: TGTGCCAGCAGCCCCGACTCGGGGGGGACCAATACGCAGTATTTT. It specifies CASSPDSGGTNTQYF.

This clone appeared a single time. The CDR3 region is CASSVPPGLTTGELFF. The CDR3 DNA sequence: TGTGCCAGCAGTGTCCCCCCGGGACTTACAACCGGGGAGCTGTTTTTT. This sequence joins TRBV6-4 and TRBJ2-2; tentatively, D is TRBD2 (6 bases). Per the germline V gene, CDR1 is MRHNA and CDR2 is SNTAGT. The length of the CDR3 is 16 residues. V lost 4 bases to trimming and J lost 5 bases, with 17 bases between them.

This clone has more than one count but fewer than ten. This chain uses TRBV5-8 with TRBJ1-1; 9 bases line up with TRBD1. This CDR3 comprises 18 residues. Germline CDR1 is SGHTS and CDR2 is YDEGEE. Trimming removed 4 bases from V and 2 bases from J; junction bases left unmatched: 15. The CDR3 loop is CASSAGTGTGIPNTEAFF. DNA for the CDR3: TGTGCCAGCAGCGCGGGGACCGGGACAGGGATCCCCAACACTGAAGCTTTCTTT.

The rearrangement uses TRBV19 and TRBJ1-1; D uncertain. The length of the CDR3 is 14 residues. V was trimmed by 6 bases and J by 0 bases, leaving 11 bases between them. Germline loops: CDR1 LNHDA, CDR2 SQIVND (reference sequence). CDR3 nucleotide sequence: TGTGCCAGTAGACCGGAGGGCCTGAACACTGAAGCTTTCTTT. This encodes CASRPEGLNTEAFF. Full variable domain (outside the CDR3, taken from reference TRBV19 and TRBJ1-1): DGGITQSPKYLFRKEGQNVTLSCEQNLNHDAMYWYRQDPGQGLRLIYYSQIVNDFQKGDIAEGYSVSREKKESFPLTVTSAQKNPTAFYLCASRPEGLNTEAFFGQGTRLTVV.

The chain has TRBV30 and TRBJ1-2; D is unclear. The V end lost 2 bases, the J end lost 2 bases, and 6 bases lay between the germline ends. There are 12 residues in the CDR3. Germline V gene lookup returns CDR1 GTSNPN and CDR2 SVGIG (reference sequence). The CDR3: CAWSRGNYGYTF. Written as DNA, the CDR3 is TGTGCCTGGAGTAGAGGGAACTATGGCTACACCTTC.

This chain connects TRBV7-2 to TRBJ2-5; no reliable D call. The length of the CDR3 is 14 residues. Germline V gene lookup returns CDR1 SGHTA and CDR2 FQGNSA. V was trimmed by 4 bases and J by 1 base, leaving 10 bases between them. The CDR3 reads CASSSRLSQETQYF. CDR3 nucleotide sequence: TGTGCCAGCAGCTCCCGTTTGAGCCAAGAGACCCAGTACTTC.

The genes are TRBV19 and TRBJ1-1; possible D gene TRBD1, 6 bases. Trimming cost V 2 bases and J 1 base, with 14 bases left between them. The CDR3 contains 16 residues. Germline values: CDR1 LNHDA, CDR2 SQIVND (reference sequence). For the CDR3, the DNA is TGTGCCAGTAGTATACGTCCGACAGGTAGGAACACTGAAGCTTTCTTT. This gives the protein CASSIRPTGRNTEAFF.

There are a few counts of this clone. The chain combines TRBV20-1 with TRBJ1-3; a weak D match, TRBD1 (5 bases). The CDR3 extends over 15 amino acids. CDR1 is DFQATT, CDR2 SNEGSKA, per germline (reference sequence). Between the trimmed V and J ends, which lost 3 bases and 2 bases, there was a span of 14 bases. The CDR3 is CSASGGEFTGNTIYF. The DNA of the CDR3 is TGCAGTGCTAGTGGGGGGGAATTTACTGGAAACACCATATATTTT.

J is TRBJ1-4 and V is TRBV7-9, with D tentatively TRBD1 (5 bases). The CDR3 length is 16 residues. Germline V gene sequence: CDR1 SEHNR, CDR2 FQNEAQ (reference sequence). The V end lost 1 base, the J end lost 5 bases, and 14 bases lay between the germline ends. Here the CDR3 reads CASSLGTGMMNEKLFF. The CDR3 nucleotides read TGTGCCAGCAGCTTAGGAACAGGAATGATGAATGAAAAACTGTTTTTT.

The chain is built from TRBV5-1 and TRBJ2-3, with D tentatively TRBD2 (5 bases). CDR3 length: 17 residues. V was shortened by 1 base and J by 1 base, with 16 bases between the two germline ends. Germline V gene data show CDR1 as SGHRS and CDR2 as YFSETQ. DNA for the CDR3: TGCGCCAGCAGCTTGAGCCCCTCTCTGAGGGGCACAGATACGCAGTATTTT. Protein: CASSLSPSLRGTDTQYF.

This chain joins TRBV7-8 and TRBJ2-3; a possible D gene is TRBD2 (5 bases). The germline gives CDR1 SGHVS, CDR2 FQNEAQ. V was trimmed by 10 bases and J by 3 bases, leaving 17 bases between them. The CDR3 consists of 14 residues. Here the CDR3 reads CATRGLRGTDTQYF. The CDR3 DNA is TGTGCCACCCGCGGGTTACGAGGGACAGATACGCAGTATTTT.

The V and J genes are TRBV6-6 and TRBJ1-5; D gene ambiguous. Trimming left V 8 bases short and J 3 bases short, with 20 bases between. The CDR3 spans 16 residues. The V gene's germline CDR1 is MNHNY and CDR2 SVGAGI (reference sequence). The CDR3 region is CASQNMETFYNQPQHF. The CDR3 DNA is TGTGCCAGCCAAAATATGGAGACCTTCTACAATCAGCCCCAGCATTTT.

DNA for the CDR3: TGTGCCAGCAGCTCGCGGACTAGCGACGATGAGCAGTTCTTC. Its translation: CASSSRTSDDEQFF. The V call is TRBV11-1, the J call TRBJ2-1; 9 bases agree with TRBD2. The germline V gene has CDR1 SGHAT and CDR2 FQDESV (reference sequence). The V gene end was trimmed by 4 bases and the J gene end by 8 bases; junction bases not matched to a gene: 6. This CDR3 comprises 14 residues.

This clone was counted only a few times. V usage is TRBV18 and J usage is TRBJ2-4; TRBD2 agrees at 11 bases. The V and J ends lost 0 bases and 6 bases, in that order; junction bases with no gene match: 4. CDR1 and CDR2 from the germline V gene are KGHSH and LQKENI. The CDR3 spans 16 residues. CDR3 region: CASSPPPSGGLNIQYF. The DNA for the CDR3 is TGTGCCAGCTCACCACCGCCTAGCGGGGGGTTAAACATTCAGTACTTC.

The chain employs TRBV6-5 and TRBJ1-5; tentatively, D is TRBD1 (5 bases). Germline-derived CDR1 and CDR2 are MNHEY and SVGAGI. CDR3 size: 15 residues. Trimming removed 6 bases from V and 4 bases from J, with 16 bases in between. CDR3: CASSNIDRGNQPQHF. In DNA form, the CDR3 reads TGTGCCAGCAGCAACATCGACCGGGGGAATCAGCCCCAGCATTTT.